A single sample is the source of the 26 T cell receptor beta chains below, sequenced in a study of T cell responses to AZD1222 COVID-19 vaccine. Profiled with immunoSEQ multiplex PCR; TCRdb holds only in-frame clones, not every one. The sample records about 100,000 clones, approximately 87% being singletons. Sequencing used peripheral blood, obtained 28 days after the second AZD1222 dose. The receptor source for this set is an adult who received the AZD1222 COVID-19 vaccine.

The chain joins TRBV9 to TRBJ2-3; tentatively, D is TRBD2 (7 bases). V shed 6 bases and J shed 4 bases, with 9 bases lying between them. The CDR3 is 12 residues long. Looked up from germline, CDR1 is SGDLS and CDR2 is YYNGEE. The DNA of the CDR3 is TGTGCCAGCAAGGGGGGGGCAGATACGCAGTATTTT. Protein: CASKGGADTQYF. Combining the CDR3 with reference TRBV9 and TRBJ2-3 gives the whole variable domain DSGVTQTPKHLITATGQRVTLRCSPRSGDLSVYWYQQSLDQGLQFLIQYYNGEERAKGNILERFSAQQFPDLHSELNLSSLELGDSALYFCASKGGADTQYFGPGTRLTVL.

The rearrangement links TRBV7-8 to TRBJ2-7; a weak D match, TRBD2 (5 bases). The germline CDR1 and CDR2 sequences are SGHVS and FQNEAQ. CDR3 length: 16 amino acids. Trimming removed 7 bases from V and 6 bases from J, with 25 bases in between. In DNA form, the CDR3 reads TGTGCCAGCACGCTTAACTCGGGCTTGAGGGAAGGCGAGCAGTACTTC. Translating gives CASTLNSGLREGEQYF.

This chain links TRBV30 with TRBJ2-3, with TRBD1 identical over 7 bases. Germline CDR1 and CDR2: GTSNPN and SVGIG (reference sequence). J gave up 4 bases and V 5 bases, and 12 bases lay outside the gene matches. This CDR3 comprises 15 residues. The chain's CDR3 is CAWARTGHVADTQYF. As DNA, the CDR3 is TGTGCCTGGGCAAGGACAGGCCATGTGGCAGATACGCAGTATTTT.

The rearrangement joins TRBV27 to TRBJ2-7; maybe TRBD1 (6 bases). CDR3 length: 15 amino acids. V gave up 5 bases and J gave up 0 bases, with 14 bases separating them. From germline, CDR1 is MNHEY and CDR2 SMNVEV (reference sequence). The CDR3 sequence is CASSLQGTLSYEQYF. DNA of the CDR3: TGTGCCAGCAGTCTTCAGGGGACCCTCTCCTACGAGCAGTACTTC.

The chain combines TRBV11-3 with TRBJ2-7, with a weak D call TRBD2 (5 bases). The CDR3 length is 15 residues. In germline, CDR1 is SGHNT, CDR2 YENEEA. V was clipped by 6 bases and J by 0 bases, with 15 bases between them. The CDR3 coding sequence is TGTGCCAGCAGATCGAGGACTGTAAGCTCCTACGAGCAGTACTTC. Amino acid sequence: CASRSRTVSSYEQYF.

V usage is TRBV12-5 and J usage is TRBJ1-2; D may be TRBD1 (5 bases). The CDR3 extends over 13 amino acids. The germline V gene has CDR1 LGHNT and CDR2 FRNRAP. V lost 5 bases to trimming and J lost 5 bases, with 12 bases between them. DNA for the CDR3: TGTGCTAGTGGTATCGAACGACAGTATGGCTACACCTTC. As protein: CASGIERQYGYTF. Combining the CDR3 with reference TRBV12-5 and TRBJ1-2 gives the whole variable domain DARVTQTPRHKVTEMGQEVTMRCQPILGHNTVFWYRQTMMQGLELLAYFRNRAPLDDSGMPKDRFSAEMPDATLATLKIQPSEPRDSAVYFCASGIERQYGYTFGSGTRLTVV.

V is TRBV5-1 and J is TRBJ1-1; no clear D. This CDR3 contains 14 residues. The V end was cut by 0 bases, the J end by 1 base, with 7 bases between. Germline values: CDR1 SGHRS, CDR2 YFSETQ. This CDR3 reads CASSLEGSNTEAFF. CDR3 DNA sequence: TGCGCCAGCAGCTTGGAGGGATCGAACACTGAAGCTTTCTTT.

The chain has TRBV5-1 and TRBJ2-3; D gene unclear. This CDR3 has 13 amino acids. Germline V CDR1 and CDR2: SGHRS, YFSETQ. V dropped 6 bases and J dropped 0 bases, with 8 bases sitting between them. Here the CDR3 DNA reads TGCGCCAGCACACCAGCTAGCACAGATACGCAGTATTTT. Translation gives CASTPASTDTQYF.

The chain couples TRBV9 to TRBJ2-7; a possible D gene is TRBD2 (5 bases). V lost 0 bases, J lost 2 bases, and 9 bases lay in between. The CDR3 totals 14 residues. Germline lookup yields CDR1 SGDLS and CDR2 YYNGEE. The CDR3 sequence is CASSVGAGPYEQYF. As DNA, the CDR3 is TGTGCCAGCAGCGTAGGGGCGGGTCCCTACGAGCAGTACTTC. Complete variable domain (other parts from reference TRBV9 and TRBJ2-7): DSGVTQTPKHLITATGQRVTLRCSPRSGDLSVYWYQQSLDQGLQFLIQYYNGEERAKGNILERFSAQQFPDLHSELNLSSLELGDSALYFCASSVGAGPYEQYFGPGTRLTVT.

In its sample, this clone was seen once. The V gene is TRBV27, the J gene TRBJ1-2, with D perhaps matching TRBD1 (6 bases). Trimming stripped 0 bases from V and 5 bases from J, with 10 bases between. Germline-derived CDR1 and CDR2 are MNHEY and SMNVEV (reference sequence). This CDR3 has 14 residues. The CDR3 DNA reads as TGTGCCAGCAGTTTATCGCAGGGGCTTTATGGCTACACCTTC. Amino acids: CASSLSQGLYGYTF.

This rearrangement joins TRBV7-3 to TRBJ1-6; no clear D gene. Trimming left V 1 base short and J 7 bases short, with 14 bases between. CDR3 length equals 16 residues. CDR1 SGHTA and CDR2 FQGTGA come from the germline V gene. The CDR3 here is CASSLRAPGVNSPLHF. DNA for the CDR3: TGTGCCAGCAGCTTAAGGGCCCCCGGGGTCAATTCACCCCTCCACTTT.

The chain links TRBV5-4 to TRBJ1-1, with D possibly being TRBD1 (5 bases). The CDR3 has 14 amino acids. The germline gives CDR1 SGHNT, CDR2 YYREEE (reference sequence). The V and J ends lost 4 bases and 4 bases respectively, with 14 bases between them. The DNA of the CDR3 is TGTGCCAGCAGCGGGGCGGTTTATAGCACTGAAGCTTTCTTT. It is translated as CASSGAVYSTEAFF.

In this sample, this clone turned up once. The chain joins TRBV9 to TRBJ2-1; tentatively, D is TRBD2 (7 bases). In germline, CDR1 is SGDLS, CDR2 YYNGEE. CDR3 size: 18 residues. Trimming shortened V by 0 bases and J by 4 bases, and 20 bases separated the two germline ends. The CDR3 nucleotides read TGTGCCAGCAGCGTAGACCCCCTCCGGGGGGCGACGTACAATGAGCAGTTCTTC. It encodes CASSVDPLRGATYNEQFF.

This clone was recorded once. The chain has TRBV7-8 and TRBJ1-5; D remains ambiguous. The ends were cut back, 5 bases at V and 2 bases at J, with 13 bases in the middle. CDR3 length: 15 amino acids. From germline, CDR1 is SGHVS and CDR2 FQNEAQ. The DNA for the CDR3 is TGTGCCAGCAGCCGGGGTCGGGTGGGCAATCAGCCCCAGCATTTT. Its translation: CASSRGRVGNQPQHF.

CDR3 DNA: TGTGCCAGCAGTATAGGTCGGTCCCAGTACTTC. Its translation: CASSIGRSQYF. V is TRBV12-3 or TRBV12-4 and J is TRBJ2-5; D uncertain. The CDR3 covers 11 residues. Trimming took off 5 bases at V and 9 bases at J, with 10 bases between the two ends.

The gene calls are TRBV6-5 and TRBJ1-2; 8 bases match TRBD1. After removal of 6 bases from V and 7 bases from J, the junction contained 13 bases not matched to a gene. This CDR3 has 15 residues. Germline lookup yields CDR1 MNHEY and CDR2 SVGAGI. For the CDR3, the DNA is TGTGCCAGCAGCCGCGGACAGGGACCCGCGCGTGGCTACACCTTC. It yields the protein CASSRGQGPARGYTF.

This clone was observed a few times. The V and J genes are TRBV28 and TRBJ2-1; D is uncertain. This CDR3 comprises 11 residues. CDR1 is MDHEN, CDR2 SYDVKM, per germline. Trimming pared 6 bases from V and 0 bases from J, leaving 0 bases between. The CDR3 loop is CASSSYNEQFF. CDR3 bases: TGTGCCAGCAGCTCCTACAATGAGCAGTTCTTC. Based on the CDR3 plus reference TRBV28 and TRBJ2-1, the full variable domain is DVKVTQSSRYLVKRTGEKVFLECVQDMDHENMFWYRQDPGLGLRLIYFSYDVKMKEKGDIPEGYSVSREKKERFSLILESASTNQTSMYLCASSSYNEQFFGPGTRLTVL.

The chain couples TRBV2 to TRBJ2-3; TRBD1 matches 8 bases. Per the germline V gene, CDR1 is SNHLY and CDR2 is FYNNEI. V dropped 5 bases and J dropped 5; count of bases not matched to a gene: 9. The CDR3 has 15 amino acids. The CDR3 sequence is CASSTDRGRRDTQYF. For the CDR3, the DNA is TGTGCCAGCAGTACCGACAGGGGCCGGCGAGATACGCAGTATTTT.

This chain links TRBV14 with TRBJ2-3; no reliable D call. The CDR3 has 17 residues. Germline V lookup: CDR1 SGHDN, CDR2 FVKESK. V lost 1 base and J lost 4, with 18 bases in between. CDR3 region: CASSQGLSGWMPDTQYF. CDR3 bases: TGTGCCAGCAGCCAAGGGTTGTCAGGTTGGATGCCAGATACGCAGTATTTT.

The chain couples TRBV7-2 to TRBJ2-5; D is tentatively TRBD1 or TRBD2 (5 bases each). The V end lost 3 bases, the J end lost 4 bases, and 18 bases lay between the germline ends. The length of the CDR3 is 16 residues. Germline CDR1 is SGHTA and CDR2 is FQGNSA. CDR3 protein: CASSFQGTRISETQYF. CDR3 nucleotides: TGTGCCAGCAGCTTCCAGGGAACTAGAATTTCAGAGACCCAGTACTTC.

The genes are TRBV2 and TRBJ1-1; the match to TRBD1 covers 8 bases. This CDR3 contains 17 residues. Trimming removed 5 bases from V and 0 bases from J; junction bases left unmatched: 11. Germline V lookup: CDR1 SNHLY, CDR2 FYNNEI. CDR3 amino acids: CASSPDSRQGMNTEAFF. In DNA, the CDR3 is TGTGCCAGCAGTCCAGATTCCCGACAGGGGATGAACACTGAAGCTTTCTTT.

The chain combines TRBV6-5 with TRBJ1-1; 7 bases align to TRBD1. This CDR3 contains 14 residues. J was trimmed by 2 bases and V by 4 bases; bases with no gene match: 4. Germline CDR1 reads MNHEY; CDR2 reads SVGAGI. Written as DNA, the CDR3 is TGTGCCAGCAGTTTCTACAGGGGAAACACTGAAGCTTTCTTT. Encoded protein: CASSFYRGNTEAFF.

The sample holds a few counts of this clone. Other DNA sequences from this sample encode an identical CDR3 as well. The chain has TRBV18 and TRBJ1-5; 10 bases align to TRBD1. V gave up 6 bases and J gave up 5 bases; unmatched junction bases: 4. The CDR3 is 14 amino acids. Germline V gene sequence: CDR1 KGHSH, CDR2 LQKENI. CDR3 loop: CASSPGQGYQPQHF. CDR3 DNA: TGTGCCAGCTCCCCGGGACAGGGGTATCAGCCCCAGCATTTT.

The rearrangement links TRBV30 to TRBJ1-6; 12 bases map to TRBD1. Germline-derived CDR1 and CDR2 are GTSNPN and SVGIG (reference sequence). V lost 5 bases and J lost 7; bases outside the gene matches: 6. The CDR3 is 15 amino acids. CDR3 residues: CAWWDRGRKNSPLHF. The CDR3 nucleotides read TGTGCCTGGTGGGACAGGGGGCGAAAAAATTCACCCCTCCACTTT. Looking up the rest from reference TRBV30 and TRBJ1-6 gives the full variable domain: SQTIHQWPATLVQPVGSPLSLECTVEGTSNPNLYWYRQAAGRGLQLLFYSVGIGQISSEVPQNLSASRPQDRQFILSSKKLLLSDSGFYLCAWWDRGRKNSPLHFGNGTRLTVT.

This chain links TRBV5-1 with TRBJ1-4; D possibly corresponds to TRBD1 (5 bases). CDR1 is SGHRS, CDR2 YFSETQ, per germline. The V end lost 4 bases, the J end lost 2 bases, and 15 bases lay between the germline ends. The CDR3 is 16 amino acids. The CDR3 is CASSIGPSGTNEKLFF. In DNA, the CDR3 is TGCGCCAGCAGCATCGGGCCTTCAGGGACTAATGAAAAACTGTTTTTT.

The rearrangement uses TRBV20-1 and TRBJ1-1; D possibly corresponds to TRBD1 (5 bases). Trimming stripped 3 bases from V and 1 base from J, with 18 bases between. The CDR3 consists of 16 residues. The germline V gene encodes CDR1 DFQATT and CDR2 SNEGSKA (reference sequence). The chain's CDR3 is CSASGGPGTKNTEAFF. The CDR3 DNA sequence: TGCAGTGCTAGTGGGGGTCCCGGGACGAAGAACACTGAAGCTTTCTTT.